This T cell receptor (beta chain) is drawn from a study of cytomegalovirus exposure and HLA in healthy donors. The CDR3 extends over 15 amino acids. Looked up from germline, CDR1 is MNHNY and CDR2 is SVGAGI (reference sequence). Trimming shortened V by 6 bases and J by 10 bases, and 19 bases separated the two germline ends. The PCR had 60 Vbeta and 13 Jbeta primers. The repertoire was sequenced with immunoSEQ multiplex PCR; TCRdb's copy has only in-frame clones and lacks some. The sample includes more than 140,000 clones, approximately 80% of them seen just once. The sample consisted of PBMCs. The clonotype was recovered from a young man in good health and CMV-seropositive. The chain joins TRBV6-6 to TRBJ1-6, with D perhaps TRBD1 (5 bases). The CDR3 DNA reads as TGTGCCAGCAGCTCCCGCGGGGGTCAATGGTCACCCCTCCACTTT. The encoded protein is CASSSRGGQWSPLHF.